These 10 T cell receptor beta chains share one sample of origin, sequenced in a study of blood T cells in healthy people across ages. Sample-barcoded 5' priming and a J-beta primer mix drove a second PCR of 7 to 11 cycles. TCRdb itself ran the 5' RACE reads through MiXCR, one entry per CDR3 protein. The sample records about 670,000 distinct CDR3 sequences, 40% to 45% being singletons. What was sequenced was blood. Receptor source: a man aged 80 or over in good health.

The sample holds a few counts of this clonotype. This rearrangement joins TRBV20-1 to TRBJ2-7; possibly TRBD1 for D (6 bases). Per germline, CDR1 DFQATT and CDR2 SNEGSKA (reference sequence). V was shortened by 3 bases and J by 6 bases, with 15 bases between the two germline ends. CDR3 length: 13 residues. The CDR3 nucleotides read TGCAGTGCTAGGTCTTCCGGGACACCCGAGCAGTACTTC. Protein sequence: CSARSSGTPEQYF.

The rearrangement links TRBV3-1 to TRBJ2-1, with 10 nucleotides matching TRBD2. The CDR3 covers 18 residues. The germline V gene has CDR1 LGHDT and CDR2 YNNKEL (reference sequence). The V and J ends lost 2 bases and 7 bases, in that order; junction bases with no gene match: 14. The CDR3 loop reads CASSQPKVLAGTRNEQFF. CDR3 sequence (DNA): TGTGCCAGCAGCCAACCCAAAGTACTAGCGGGGACGAGAAATGAGCAGTTCTTC.

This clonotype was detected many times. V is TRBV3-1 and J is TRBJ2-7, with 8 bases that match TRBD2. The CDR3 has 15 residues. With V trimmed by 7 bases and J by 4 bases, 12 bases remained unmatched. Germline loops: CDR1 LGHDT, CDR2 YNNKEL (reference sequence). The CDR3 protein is CASTKRPGLGYEQYF. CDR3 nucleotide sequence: TGTGCCAGCACAAAAAGGCCGGGACTAGGGTACGAGCAGTACTTC.

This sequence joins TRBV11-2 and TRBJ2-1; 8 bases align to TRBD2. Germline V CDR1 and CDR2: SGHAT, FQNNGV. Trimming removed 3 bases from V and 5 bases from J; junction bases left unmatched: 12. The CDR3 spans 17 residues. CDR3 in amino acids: CASSFLAGAFGDNEQFF. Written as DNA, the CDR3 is TGTGCCAGCAGCTTCCTAGCGGGCGCCTTCGGAGACAATGAGCAGTTCTTC.

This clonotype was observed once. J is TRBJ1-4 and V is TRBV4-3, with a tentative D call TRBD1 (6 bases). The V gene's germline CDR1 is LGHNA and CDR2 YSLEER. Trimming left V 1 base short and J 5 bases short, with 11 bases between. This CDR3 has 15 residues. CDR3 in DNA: TGCGCCAGCAGCCAAGTGGACAGCTACAATGAAAAACTGTTTTTT. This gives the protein CASSQVDSYNEKLFF.

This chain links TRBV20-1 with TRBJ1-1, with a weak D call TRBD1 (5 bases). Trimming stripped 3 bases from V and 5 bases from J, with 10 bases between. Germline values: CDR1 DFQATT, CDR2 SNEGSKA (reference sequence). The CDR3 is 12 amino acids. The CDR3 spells CSARGPMTEAFF. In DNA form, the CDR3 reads TGCAGTGCTAGGGGGCCGATGACTGAAGCTTTCTTT.

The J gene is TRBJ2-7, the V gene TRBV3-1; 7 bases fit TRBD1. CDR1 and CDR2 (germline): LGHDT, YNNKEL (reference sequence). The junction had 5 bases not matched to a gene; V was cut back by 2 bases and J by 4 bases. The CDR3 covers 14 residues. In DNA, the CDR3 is TGTGCCAGCAGCCAAATGGGACAGCCTTACGAGCAGTACTTC. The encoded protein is CASSQMGQPYEQYF.

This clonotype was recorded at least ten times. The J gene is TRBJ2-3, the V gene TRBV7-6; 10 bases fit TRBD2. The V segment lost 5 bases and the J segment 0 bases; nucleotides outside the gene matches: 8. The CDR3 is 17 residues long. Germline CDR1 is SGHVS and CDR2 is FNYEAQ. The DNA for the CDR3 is TGTGCCAGCAGCCCAAGCCTACTAGCGGGGAGCACAGATACGCAGTATTTT. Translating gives CASSPSLLAGSTDTQYF.

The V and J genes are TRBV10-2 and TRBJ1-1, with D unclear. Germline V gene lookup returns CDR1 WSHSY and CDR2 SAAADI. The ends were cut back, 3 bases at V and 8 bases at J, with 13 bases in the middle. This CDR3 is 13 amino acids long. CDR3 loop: CASSEMRRPEAFF. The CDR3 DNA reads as TGCGCCAGCAGTGAAATGAGGAGACCGGAAGCTTTCTTT.

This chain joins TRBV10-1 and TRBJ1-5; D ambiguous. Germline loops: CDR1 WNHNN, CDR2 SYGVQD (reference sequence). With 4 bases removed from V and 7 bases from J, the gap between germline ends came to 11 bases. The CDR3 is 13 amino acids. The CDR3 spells CASSVGVGQPQHF. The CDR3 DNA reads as TGCGCCAGCAGTGTCGGGGTGGGGCAGCCCCAGCATTTT.